The source of this T cell receptor (beta chain) is a study of CD8 T cells in Susac syndrome. An input of about 0.45 to 1 ug of RNA was subjected to reverse transcription using random hexamers. TCRdb itself ran the immunoSEQ multiplex PCR reads through MiXCR, one entry per CDR3 protein. The sample contains 250,000 to 300,000 distinct CDR3 sequences, 65% to 90% of which appear only once. The CDR3 extends over 14 amino acids. V dropped 4 bases and J dropped 5; count of bases not matched to a gene: 7. CDR1 is MNHNS and CDR2 is SASEGT in the germline V gene. Negative isolation yielded CD4+ and CD8+ T cells, and FACS enriched TEMRA cells.

Sequenced sample: CD8+ T cells from PBMCs. The V call is TRBV6-1, the J call TRBJ1-1; TRBD1 agrees at 7 bases. The origin of this receptor is a human donor with multiple sclerosis. CDR3 nucleotides: TGTGCCAGCAGTGTCCCTGACAGGGTTACTGAAGCTTTCTTT. Protein sequence: CASSVPDRVTEAFF.